The clone carrying this T cell receptor (beta chain) was found a few times. The antigen is not known. These data come from a study of shared clonotypes between healthy human individuals. The material for each subset, its genomic DNA, was split evenly across several immunoSEQ plates. Repertoires were generated with immunoSEQ multiplex PCR, while TCRdb's copy carries only in-frame clones and drops some. This table holds roughly 1 million clones, about 75% found once. Naive CD4+ cells were CD45RA-selected; the remaining cells were memory. Points from the study as a whole: Sorted-subset sequencing was shown by rarefaction to be incomplete despite large depth.

The CDR3 consists of 15 residues. Trimming left V 0 bases short and J 2 bases short, with 10 bases between. Germline values: CDR1 SGHVS, CDR2 FQNEAQ. The sequence came from a man aged 18 to 29 in good health. Sequenced material: memory CD4+ T cells sorted from blood. Subset indicated: CD45RA-negative fraction. The chain is built from TRBV7-8 and TRBJ2-5; D gene unclear. CDR3: CASSLAFVSQETQYF. CDR3 in DNA: TGTGCCAGCAGCTTAGCGTTCGTCTCTCAAGAGACCCAGTACTTC. Looking up the rest from reference TRBV7-8 and TRBJ2-5 gives the full variable domain: GAGVSQSPRYKVAKRGQDVALRCDPISGHVSLFWYQQALGQGPEFLTYFQNEAQLDKSGLPSDRFFAERPEGSVSTLKIQRTQQEDSAVYLCASSLAFVSQETQYFGPGTRLLVL.